The 5 T cell receptor beta chains below were found in one sample sequenced in a study of T cell responses to AZD1222 COVID-19 vaccine. Repertoires were generated with immunoSEQ multiplex PCR, while TCRdb's copy carries only in-frame clones and drops some. The table lists approximately 120,000 clones, 89% of them singletons, with 4.2% in the top ten. The sequencing used peripheral blood, collected on day 0 of AZD1222 vaccination. Every receptor here comes from an adult in good health.

The rearrangement joins TRBV3-1 (or the pseudogene TRBV3-2) to TRBJ2-7; 9 positions match TRBD1. Per germline, CDR1 LGHDT and CDR2 YNNKEL (reference sequence). V shed 0 bases, J shed 6 bases, and the junction held 12 bases outside the gene matches. This CDR3 region has 17 residues. CDR3 bases: TGTGCCAGCAGCCAAGAAGCCCTCGGACAGGGGATGGTCGAGCAGTACTTC. Translated, it gives CASSQEALGQGMVEQYF.

The chain couples TRBV7-2 to TRBJ2-2; D is unresolved. The CDR3 is made up of 17 amino acids. Germline-derived CDR1 and CDR2 are SGHTA and FQGNSA. V lost 1 base to trimming and J lost 1 base, with 13 bases between them. This CDR3 is CASSLDPQQGNTGELFF. CDR3 DNA sequence: TGTGCCAGCAGCTTAGACCCTCAACAAGGGAACACCGGGGAGCTGTTTTTT.

CDR3 sequence: CASSREAGRGELFF. The CDR3, as DNA: TGTGCCAGCAGTCGAGAGGCGGGTCGCGGGGAGCTGTTTTTT. This chain uses TRBV6-5 with TRBJ2-2, with D tentatively TRBD2 (5 bases). The CDR3 extends over 14 amino acids. Germline V CDR1 and CDR2: MNHEY, SVGAGI. V was shortened by 5 bases and J by 7 bases, with 14 bases between the two germline ends.

This clone came up once. This chain links TRBV27 with TRBJ2-3, with TRBD1 as a possible D gene (5 bases). Germline CDR1 is MNHEY and CDR2 is SMNVEV (reference sequence). The CDR3 consists of 14 residues. Between the trimmed V and J ends, which lost 4 bases and 6 bases, there was a span of 14 bases. The CDR3 sequence is CASSSSTAGDTQYF. The CDR3 DNA reads as TGTGCCAGCAGTTCCTCGACAGCCGGGGATACGCAGTATTTT.

In nucleotides, the CDR3 is TGTGCCAGCAGCTTAAGGGACAGGAAGGACTACGAGCAGTACTTC. This codes for CASSLRDRKDYEQYF. The rearrangement joins TRBV7-3 to TRBJ2-7; 8 positions agree with TRBD1. V lost 1 base to trimming and J lost 3 bases; unmatched junction nucleotides: 5. The germline CDR1 and CDR2 sequences are SGHTA and FQGTGA. This CDR3 comprises 15 residues.